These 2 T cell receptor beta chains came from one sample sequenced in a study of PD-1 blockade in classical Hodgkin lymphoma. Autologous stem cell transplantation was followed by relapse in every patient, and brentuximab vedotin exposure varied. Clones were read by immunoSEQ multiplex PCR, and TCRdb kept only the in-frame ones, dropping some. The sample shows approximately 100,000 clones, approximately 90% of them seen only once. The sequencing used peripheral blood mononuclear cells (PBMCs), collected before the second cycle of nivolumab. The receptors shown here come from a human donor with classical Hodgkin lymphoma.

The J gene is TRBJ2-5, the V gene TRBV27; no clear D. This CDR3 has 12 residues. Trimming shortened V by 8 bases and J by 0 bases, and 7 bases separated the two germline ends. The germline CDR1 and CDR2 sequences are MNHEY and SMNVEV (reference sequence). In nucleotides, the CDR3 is TGTGCCAGCGGGCAGTACCAAGAGACCCAGTACTTC. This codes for CASGQYQETQYF.

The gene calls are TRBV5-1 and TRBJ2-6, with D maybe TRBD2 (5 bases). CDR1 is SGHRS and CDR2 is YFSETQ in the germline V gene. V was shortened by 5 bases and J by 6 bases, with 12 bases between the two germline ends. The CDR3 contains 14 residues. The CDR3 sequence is CASRVRGEANVLTF. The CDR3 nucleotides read TGCGCCAGCAGAGTCCGGGGAGAGGCCAACGTCCTGACTTTC.